This record looks at one T cell receptor beta chain sequence and its context. Its antigen is not identified. This may arise from a read error, as a much more abundant clone is one base away. The time point here: newly diagnosed GD, antithyroid drugs for less than 3 months. The authors made the TCR library using RNA they extracted from PBMCs. The authors diagnosed Graves' disease using American Thyroid Association guidelines. Patients came from an endocrinology department in Xi'an, China. The CDR3 is 13 amino acids. The ends were cut back, 9 bases at V and 10 bases at J, with 19 bases in the middle. The germline gives CDR1 MNHNS, CDR2 SASEGT. The sample is drawn from a study of regulatory T cells in long-lasting Graves disease. Turning to the study itself: Antithyroid drugs had been taken under 3 months by newly diagnosed Graves' patients.

Findings of the study overall: It was in persistent disease that TRBV28, TRBJ1-2 and TRBJ2-5 were favored.

Relying on iRepertoire HTBI primers and Arm-PCR of CDR3 regions, the team built TCR beta libraries. TCRdb reprocessed the multiplex PCR reads via MiXCR and lists one record per CDR3 protein. The sample shows 390,000 or so distinct CDR3 sequences, about 12% of them seen only once. The sample was also reused in another study, on T cells in Graves' hyperthyroidism and ophthalmopathy.

The chain joins TRBV6-1 to TRBJ1-5, with D tentatively TRBD1 (5 bases). Sequenced material: peripheral blood mononuclear cells (PBMCs), taken at new diagnosis, from a patient treated with antithyroid drugs. This sequence originates from a woman younger than 30 with Graves disease. The CDR3 DNA is TGTGCCAGTGGGGACGGGGCGGGAATCCCCCAGCATTTT. Translation gives CASGDGAGIPQHF.